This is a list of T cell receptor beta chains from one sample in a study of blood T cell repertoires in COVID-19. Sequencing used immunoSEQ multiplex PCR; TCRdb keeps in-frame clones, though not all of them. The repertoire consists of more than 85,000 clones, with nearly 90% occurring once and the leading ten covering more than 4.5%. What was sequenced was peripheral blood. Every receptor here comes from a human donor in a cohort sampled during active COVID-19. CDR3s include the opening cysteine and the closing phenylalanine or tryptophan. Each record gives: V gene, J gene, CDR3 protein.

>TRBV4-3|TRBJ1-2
CASSQGQQGARGYTF
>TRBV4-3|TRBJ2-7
CASSQGVLAGGGSYEQYF
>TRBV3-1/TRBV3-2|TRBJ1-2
CASSQVFGTEGAYTF
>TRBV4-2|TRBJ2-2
CASSQDLAGGPSGELFF
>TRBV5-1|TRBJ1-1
CASSLRGGNTEAFF
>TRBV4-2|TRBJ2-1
CASSQVGGLFDNEQFF
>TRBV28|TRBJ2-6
CASNRAGANVLTF
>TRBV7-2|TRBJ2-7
CASSLVSGSYEQYF
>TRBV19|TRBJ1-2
CASSVRQGARGYTF
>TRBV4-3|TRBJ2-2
CASSREGAGVGELFF
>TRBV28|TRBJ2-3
CASSSPAAGVKDTQYF
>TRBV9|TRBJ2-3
CASSSWAGVTDTQYF
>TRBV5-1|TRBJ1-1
CASRLGRTDEAFF
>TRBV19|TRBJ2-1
CASSLGTIDNEQFF
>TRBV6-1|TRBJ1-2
CASSESGTDSGYTF
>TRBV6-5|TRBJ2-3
CASSFASGKSTDTQYF
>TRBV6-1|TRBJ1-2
CASSETGIYGYTF
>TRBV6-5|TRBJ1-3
CASSYSEKMAGNTIYF
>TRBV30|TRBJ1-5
CAWSFGEDQPQHF
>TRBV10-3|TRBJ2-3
CAISDQIAGVLGTQYF
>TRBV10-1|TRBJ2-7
CASSESQGLGLDEQYF
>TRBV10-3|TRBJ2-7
CAISPQGAEEQYF
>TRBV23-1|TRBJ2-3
CASSQGQGMYRGSTDTQYF
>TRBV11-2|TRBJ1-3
CASSLVAWRGSARNTIYF
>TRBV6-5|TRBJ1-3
CASSYDPRAGNTIYF
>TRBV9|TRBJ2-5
CASSVVGGGTQYF
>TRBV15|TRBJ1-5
CATSTGQGGQPQHF
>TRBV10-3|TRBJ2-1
CAIRGTPYNEQFF
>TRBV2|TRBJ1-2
CASSDRGTNYGYTF
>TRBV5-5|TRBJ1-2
CASSLRTGLDFYGYTF
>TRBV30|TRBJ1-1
CAWKKDRSTLTEAFF
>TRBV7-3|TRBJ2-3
CASSPGLRTDTQYF
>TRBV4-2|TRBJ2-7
CASSPGQDIYEQYF
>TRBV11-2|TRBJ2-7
CASSLVGGRKQYF
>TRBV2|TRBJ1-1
CASSSDTNTEAFF
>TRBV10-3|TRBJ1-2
CAISDSTGSYGYTF
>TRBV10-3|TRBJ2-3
CAISEGTSGETDTQYF
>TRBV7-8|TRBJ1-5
CASVQVGGGEGNQPQHF
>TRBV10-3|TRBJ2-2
CAVQGSGELFF
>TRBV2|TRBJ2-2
CANRLAEAGELFF
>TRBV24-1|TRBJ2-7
CATRARQGAYEQYF
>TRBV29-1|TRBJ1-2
CSVEEGRGAGGYTF
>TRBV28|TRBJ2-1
CASSFAGRNEQFF
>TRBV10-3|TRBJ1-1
CAISQKDPPGTEAFF
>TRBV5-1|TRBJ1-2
CASSSGQNFYGYTF
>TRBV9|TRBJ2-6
CASSQGGGANVLTF
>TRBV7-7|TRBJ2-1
CASSPGLAIDEQFF
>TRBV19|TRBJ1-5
CARPDRLNQPQHF
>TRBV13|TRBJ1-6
CASSLRGYGNSPLHF
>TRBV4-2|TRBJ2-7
CASSTRGTGTYEQYF
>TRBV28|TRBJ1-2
CASTTPGQGARVYGYTF
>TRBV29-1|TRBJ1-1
CSVEDGQGEAFF
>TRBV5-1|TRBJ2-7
CASSLGSGAGEQYF
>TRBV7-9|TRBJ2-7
CASSLAGGYEQYF
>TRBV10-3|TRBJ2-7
CAISGGTGAYEQYF
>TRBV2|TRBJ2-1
CASSVQYNEQFF
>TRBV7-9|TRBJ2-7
CASSLPTSGGDSYEQYF
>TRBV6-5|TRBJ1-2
CASRGSWGANYGYTF
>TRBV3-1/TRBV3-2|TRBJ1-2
CASSLSSGGYTF